This T cell receptor (beta chain) was sequenced in a study of T cells after yellow fever vaccination. This clonotype came up many times. A single record per CDR3 protein comes from TCRdb applying MiXCR to the 5' RACE reads. This table has about 69,000 distinct CDR3 sequences, roughly 6% appearing once. Sequenced here: CD4+ T cells sorted from PBMCs, sampled around 15 days after the first yellow fever vaccination. This clonotype was sampled from a man between 18 and 35 years old who received the YFV17D yellow fever vaccine.

CDR3 region: CASSLGTGRRKAFF. The CDR3 DNA sequence: TGTGCCAGCAGCTTAGGGACAGGGAGGAGGAAAGCTTTCTTT. The rearrangement uses TRBV7-2 and TRBJ1-1, with 8 bases fitting TRBD1. The CDR3 sequence is 14 residues long. The trim removed 1 base at V and 9 bases at J, leaving 7 bases unmatched. Germline lookup yields CDR1 SGHTA and CDR2 FQGNSA.